This is a list of T cell receptor beta chains from one sample in a study of identical twins. MiXCR, run by TCRdb on the 5' RACE reads, gives a single entry per CDR3 protein. The data show 200,000 to 250,000 distinct CDR3 sequences, with 7.5% seen just once and about 2% held by the top ten. This sample also appeared in a second study, on yellow fever vaccine responses in identical twins.

The material sequenced was memory (CD45RO+) T cells sorted from blood. The receptors stem from a woman younger than 35 in good health. The CDR3 runs from the conserved cysteine through the conserved F or W. The D gene is left open where the match is weak. Rows give clone size only sometimes, using once, few, many, or a class for an expanded clone.

size	V	D	J	CDR3	DNA
few	TRBV7-9	NA	TRBJ2-7	CASNTQGGGAYEQYF	TGTGCCAGCAACACCCAGGGGGGGGGCGCCTACGAGCAGTACTTC
NA	TRBV5-1	TRBD1	TRBJ1-1	CASSLVQGGYTEAFF	TGCGCCAGCAGCTTGGTTCAGGGGGGTTACACTGAAGCTTTCTTT
once	TRBV28	NA	TRBJ2-1	CASSLLGRGVNNEQFF	TGTGCCAGCAGTTTATTGGGCAGGGGCGTTAACAATGAGCAGTTCTTC
few	TRBV25-1	TRBD2	TRBJ2-5	CASSEWVGGRETQYF	TGTGCCAGCAGTGAATGGGTTGGCGGGAGGGAGACCCAGTACTTC
NA	TRBV4-1	NA	TRBJ1-2	CASSQGNRDFYGYTF	TGCGCCAGCAGCCAGGGCAACCGGGACTTCTATGGCTACACCTTC
NA	TRBV2	TRBD2	TRBJ2-1	CAGTTGLAQEQFF	TGTGCCGGCACTACGGGACTAGCGCAAGAGCAGTTCTTC
few	TRBV27	NA	TRBJ2-1	CASSPGRGLDEQFF	TGTGCCAGCAGTCCCGGGCGGGGTCTCGATGAGCAGTTCTTC
NA	TRBV20-1	NA	TRBJ2-3	CSATLVSADTQYF	TGCAGTGCCACCCTAGTCTCGGCAGATACGCAGTATTTT
NA	TRBV7-2	TRBD1	TRBJ2-3	CASSLGDRSTDTQYF	TGTGCCAGCAGCTTAGGGGACAGGAGCACAGATACGCAGTATTTT
few	TRBV4-2	TRBD2	TRBJ2-3	CASSQELRGSTQYF	TGTGCCAGCAGCCAAGAACTCCGCGGGAGTACGCAGTATTTT
many	TRBV7-2	TRBD2	TRBJ2-5	CASSLPSGAETQYF	TGTGCCAGCAGCTTGCCTAGCGGGGCTGAGACCCAGTACTTC
NA	TRBV20-1	NA	TRBJ1-2	CSAGTGKNGYTF	TGCAGTGCAGGCACGGGGAAAAACGGCTACACCTTC
NA	TRBV3-1	NA	TRBJ1-5	CASSQMRNQPQHF	TGTGCCAGCAGCCAGATGAGGAATCAGCCCCAGCATTTT
NA	TRBV5-6	NA	TRBJ1-5	CASSLEGAGQPQHF	TGTGCCAGCAGCTTGGAAGGGGCCGGTCAGCCCCAGCATTTT
NA	TRBV6-1	TRBD1	TRBJ1-2	CASSKNRGKRDGYTF	TGTGCCAGCAGTAAAAACAGGGGGAAAAGGGATGGCTACACCTTC
NA	TRBV6-1	NA	TRBJ2-2	CASRKRTNTGELFF	TGTGCCAGCAGGAAAAGAACAAACACCGGGGAGCTGTTTTTT
NA	TRBV7-2	NA	TRBJ2-6	CASSSRPAGVLTF	TGTGCCAGCAGCTCGAGGCCCGCTGGTGTCCTGACTTTC
many	TRBV12-3/TRBV12-4	NA	TRBJ1-2	CASSYDGYGGYTF	TGTGCCAGCAGCTACGACGGCTACGGGGGCTACACCTTC
few	TRBV20-1	NA	TRBJ2-7	CSARSHTSRDYEQYF	TGCAGTGCTAGATCCCATACGTCCCGGGACTACGAGCAGTACTTC
NA	TRBV29-1	NA	TRBJ2-7	CSVSQLRGNEQYF	TGCAGCGTTAGTCAATTGCGGGGCAACGAGCAGTACTTC
few	TRBV14	NA	TRBJ1-1	CASSLTDKHTEAFF	TGTGCCAGCAGCCTAACAGACAAACACACTGAAGCTTTCTTT
many	TRBV27	NA	TRBJ2-1	CASSLYLAREQFF	TGTGCCAGCAGTCTTTATCTAGCGAGGGAGCAGTTCTTC
few	TRBV3-1	NA	TRBJ2-7	CASSQVARFYPRSSYEQYF	TGTGCCAGCAGCCAAGTGGCGAGGTTCTACCCTAGGAGCTCCTACGAGCAGTACTTC
few	TRBV4-1	TRBD2	TRBJ2-7	CASSQGGLAVYEQYF	TGCGCCAGCAGCCAGGGTGGACTAGCGGTCTACGAGCAGTACTTC
many	TRBV3-1	TRBD2	TRBJ2-5	CASSQAGQRGGEETQYF	TGTGCCAGCAGCCAAGCGGGCCAGCGGGGGGGAGAAGAGACCCAGTACTTC
NA	TRBV6-2/TRBV6-3	NA	TRBJ2-3	CASSDPNTDTQYF	TGTGCCAGCAGTGACCCGAACACAGATACGCAGTATTTT
few	TRBV2	TRBD2	TRBJ2-7	CASRGLAGPYEQYF	TGTGCCAGCAGGGGCCTAGCGGGCCCCTACGAGCAGTACTTC
few	TRBV12-3/TRBV12-4	TRBD2	TRBJ2-3	CASSLRTSGVRADTQYF	TGTGCCAGCAGTCTTCGGACTAGCGGGGTTCGGGCAGATACGCAGTATTTT
few	TRBV12-3/TRBV12-4	NA	TRBJ2-1	CASSEPQTGPNEQFF	TGTGCCAGCAGCGAGCCCCAAACAGGCCCCAATGAGCAGTTCTTC
NA	TRBV4-3	NA	TRBJ2-2	CASSQEEGNTGELFF	TGCGCCAGCAGCCAAGAGGAGGGGAACACCGGGGAGCTGTTTTTT
NA	TRBV3-1	NA	TRBJ2-3	CASSSHSGGWADTQYF	TGTGCCAGCAGCTCACACTCCGGCGGGTGGGCAGATACGCAGTATTTT
few	TRBV28	NA	TRBJ2-3	CASSSSPGFTDTQYF	TGTGCCAGCAGTTCGTCCCCTGGATTCACAGATACGCAGTATTTT
few	TRBV12-3/TRBV12-4	NA	TRBJ2-5	CASSFGNQETQYF	TGTGCCAGCAGTTTTGGGAACCAAGAGACCCAGTACTTC
few	TRBV5-6	NA	TRBJ1-1	CASSSPGVDTEAFF	TGTGCCAGCAGCTCACCGGGAGTAGACACTGAAGCTTTCTTT
few	TRBV28	TRBD1	TRBJ2-7	CASRDTGADYEQYF	TGTGCCAGCAGGGACACAGGGGCGGACTACGAGCAGTACTTC
NA	TRBV5-1	NA	TRBJ2-1	CASSEPGRSSYNEQFF	TGCGCCAGCAGTGAACCGGGACGGAGCTCCTACAATGAGCAGTTCTTC
NA	TRBV6-1	NA	TRBJ2-7	CASSEADRFSYEQYF	TGTGCCAGCAGTGAAGCAGACAGGTTTTCCTACGAGCAGTACTTC
few	TRBV28	NA	TRBJ1-5	CASRLRDSEPQHF	TGTGCCAGCAGGCTACGGGATTCAGAGCCCCAGCATTTT
many	TRBV20-1	NA	TRBJ2-2	CSASTSPYTGELFF	TGCAGTGCTAGCACTAGCCCTTACACCGGGGAGCTGTTTTTT
NA	TRBV28	NA	TRBJ1-2	CASSSPDRFNYGYTF	TGTGCCAGCAGTTCCCCGGACAGATTTAACTATGGCTACACCTTC
few	TRBV7-9	TRBD2	TRBJ2-5	CASSSRAGGAGTQYF	TGTGCCAGCAGCTCTCGAGCGGGGGGTGCCGGGACCCAGTACTTC
many	TRBV20-1	NA	TRBJ2-1	CSARVSRGLASGSYNEQFF	TGCAGTGCTAGAGTGAGCAGGGGGTTAGCTAGCGGCTCCTACAATGAGCAGTTCTTC
many	TRBV5-1	TRBD1	TRBJ2-2	CASSLSTGGTGELFF	TGCGCCAGCAGCTTATCGACAGGGGGAACCGGGGAGCTGTTTTTT
many	TRBV11-2	TRBD2	TRBJ2-3	CASSLSGGLAGGTDTQYF	TGTGCCAGCAGCTTATCAGGGGGACTAGCGGGAGGGACAGATACGCAGTATTTT
NA	TRBV12-3/TRBV12-4	TRBD2	TRBJ2-5	CASSLGLAGYETQYF	TGTGCCAGCAGTTTAGGGCTAGCGGGCTATGAGACCCAGTACTTC